The sequence of this T cell receptor beta chain was determined in a study of T cell repertoires in cytomegalovirus infection. MiXCR, run by TCRdb on the reads, gives a single entry per CDR3 protein. The sample carries roughly 990,000 distinct CDR3 sequences, 30% to 40% recorded once. The CDR3 runs 16 residues. CDR1 and CDR2 (germline): MGHRA, YSYEKL. Trimming took 4 bases from V and 8 from J; bases not matched to a gene: 13. Only a few counts were recorded for this clonotype. Its cognate antigen is unknown. This chain links TRBV4-1 with TRBJ2-3; 9 bases fit TRBD1. The specimen comprised cultured CD8+ T cells from PBMCs, sampled from culture after CMV antigen stimulation. This clonotype was obtained from a human donor in good health (CMV status not recorded). Some clones in this sample may be carry-over from other donors' samples. This CDR3 reads CASSRGPGQGLGTQYF. In nucleotides, the CDR3 is TGCGCCAGCAGCCGGGGACCCGGACAGGGGTTGGGTACGCAGTATTTT.